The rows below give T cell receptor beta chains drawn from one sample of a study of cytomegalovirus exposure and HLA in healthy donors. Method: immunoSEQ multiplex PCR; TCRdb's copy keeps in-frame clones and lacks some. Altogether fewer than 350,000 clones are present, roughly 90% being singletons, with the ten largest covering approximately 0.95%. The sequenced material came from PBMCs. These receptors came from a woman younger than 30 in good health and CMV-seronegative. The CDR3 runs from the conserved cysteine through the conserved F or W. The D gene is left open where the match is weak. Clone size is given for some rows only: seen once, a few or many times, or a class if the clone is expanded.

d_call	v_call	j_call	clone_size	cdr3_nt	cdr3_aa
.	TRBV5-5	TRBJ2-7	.	TGTGCCAGCAGCTTGATTGATTCGGGCGAGCAGTACTTC	CASSLIDSGEQYF
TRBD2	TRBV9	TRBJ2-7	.	TGTGCCAGCAGCGTAAGCGGGAGGGCCTCCTACGAGCAGTACTTC	CASSVSGRASYEQYF
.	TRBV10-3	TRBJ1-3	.	TGTGCCATCAGGTCGTCTGGAAACACCATATATTTT	CAIRSSGNTIYF
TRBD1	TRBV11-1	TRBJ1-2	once	TGTGCCAGCAGTACAGGGGGCGATTACAACTATGGCTACACCTTC	CASSTGGDYNYGYTF
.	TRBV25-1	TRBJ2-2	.	TGTGCCAGCAATTCGGGCGGGACCGGCGCCGGGGAGCTGTTTTTT	CASNSGGTGAGELFF
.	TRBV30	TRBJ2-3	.	TGTGCCTGGAGTGTACTATCGGCCCTTGTGGCCGGGGTGGCCACAGATACGCAGTATTTT	CAWSVLSALVAGVATDTQYF
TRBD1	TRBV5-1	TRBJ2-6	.	TGCGCCAGCAGCGAATGGGGACAGGAGGGCACTGGGGCCAACGTCCTGACTTTC	CASSEWGQEGTGANVLTF
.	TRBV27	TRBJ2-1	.	TGTGCCAGCAGTCTAGGGACTGACTCCTACAATGAGCAGTTCTTC	CASSLGTDSYNEQFF
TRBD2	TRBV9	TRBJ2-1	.	TGTGCCAGCAGCGTAGAACTCTATAGCGGGAGTATATACAATGAGCAGTTCTTC	CASSVELYSGSIYNEQFF
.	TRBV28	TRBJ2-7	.	TGTGCCAGCAGTTTATTGGGGGGGCTCGACGAGCAGTACTTC	CASSLLGGLDEQYF
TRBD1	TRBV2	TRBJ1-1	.	TGTGCCAGCAGTGGGGACAGGGTGGGCGAAGCTTTCTTT	CASSGDRVGEAFF